The source of this T cell receptor beta chain is a study of cytomegalovirus exposure and HLA in healthy donors. Study at large: The use of the same platform for the 95 to 150 validation repertoires and the roughly 730 first-cohort repertoires was reported by a later analysis. Study-wide results and caveats: In the roughly 120 validation repertoires, 85% to 95% of cluster scores exceeded 0, per a later analysis. Generally TCR sequences proved uncommon, though certain public TCRs appeared in numerous donors.

Donors came from a validation cohort of over a hundred subjects, distinct from the first 666-subject cohort. Some clones are missing from TCRdb's copy, which holds only in-frame ones; the method was immunoSEQ multiplex PCR. Of roughly 50,000 clones listed, more than 80% are singletons. The CDR3 contains 14 residues. The V and J ends lost 4 bases and 2 bases respectively, with 9 bases between them. Germline V gene data show CDR1 as SQVTM and CDR2 as ANQGSEA. On this clone: Its specificity is not known.

This TCR came from a young man in good health and CMV-seronegative. The chain has TRBV29-1 and TRBJ2-6; tentative D call: TRBD2 (5 bases). Specimen: PBMCs. The CDR3 region is CSVGRETGANVLTF. Here the CDR3 DNA reads TGCAGCGTTGGAAGGGAGACTGGGGCCAACGTCCTGACTTTC.